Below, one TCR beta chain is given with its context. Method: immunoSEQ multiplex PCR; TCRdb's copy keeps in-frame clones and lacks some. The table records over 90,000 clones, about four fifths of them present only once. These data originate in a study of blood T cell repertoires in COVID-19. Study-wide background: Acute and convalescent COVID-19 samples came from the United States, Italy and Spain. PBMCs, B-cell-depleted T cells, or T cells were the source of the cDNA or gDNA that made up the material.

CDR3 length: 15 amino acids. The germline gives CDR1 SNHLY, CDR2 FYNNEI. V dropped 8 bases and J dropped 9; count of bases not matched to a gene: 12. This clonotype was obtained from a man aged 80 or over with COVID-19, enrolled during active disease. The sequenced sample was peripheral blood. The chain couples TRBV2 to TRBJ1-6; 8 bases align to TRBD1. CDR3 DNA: TGTGCCAGCTCGTTAACCGGGACAGGACCTTCACCCCTCCACTTT. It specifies CASSLTGTGPSPLHF.